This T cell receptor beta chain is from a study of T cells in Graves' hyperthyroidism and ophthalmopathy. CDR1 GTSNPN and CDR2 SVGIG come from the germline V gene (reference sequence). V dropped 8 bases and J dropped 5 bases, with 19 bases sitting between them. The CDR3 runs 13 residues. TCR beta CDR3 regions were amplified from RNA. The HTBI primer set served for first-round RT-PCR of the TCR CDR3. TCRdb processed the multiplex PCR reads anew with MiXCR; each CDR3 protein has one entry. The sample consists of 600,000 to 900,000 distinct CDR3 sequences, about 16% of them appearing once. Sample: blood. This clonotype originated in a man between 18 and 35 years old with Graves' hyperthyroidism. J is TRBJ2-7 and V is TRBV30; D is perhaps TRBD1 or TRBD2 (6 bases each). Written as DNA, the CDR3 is TGTGCCGGTTCCTACTCCGGGGGCCACGAGCAGTACTTC. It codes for CAGSYSGGHEQYF.